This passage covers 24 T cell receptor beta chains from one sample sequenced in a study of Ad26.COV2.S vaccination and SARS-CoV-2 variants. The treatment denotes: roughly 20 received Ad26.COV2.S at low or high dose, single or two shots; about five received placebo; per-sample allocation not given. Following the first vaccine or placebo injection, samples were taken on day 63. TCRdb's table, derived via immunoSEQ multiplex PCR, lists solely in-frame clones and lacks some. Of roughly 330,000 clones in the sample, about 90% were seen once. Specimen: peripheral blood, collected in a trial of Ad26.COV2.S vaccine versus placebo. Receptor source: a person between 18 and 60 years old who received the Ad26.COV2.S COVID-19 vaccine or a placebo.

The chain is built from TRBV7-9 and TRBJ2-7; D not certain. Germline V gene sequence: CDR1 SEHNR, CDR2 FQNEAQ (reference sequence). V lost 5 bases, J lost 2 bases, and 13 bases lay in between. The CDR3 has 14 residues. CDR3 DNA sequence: TGTGCCAGCAGCAGCCGGTTCGGAACCTACGAGCAGTACTTC. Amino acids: CASSSRFGTYEQYF.

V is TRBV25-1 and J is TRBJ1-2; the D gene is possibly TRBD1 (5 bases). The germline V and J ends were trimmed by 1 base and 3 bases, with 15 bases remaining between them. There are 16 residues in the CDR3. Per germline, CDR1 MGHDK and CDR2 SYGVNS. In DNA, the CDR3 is TGTGCCAGCAGTGAATCGGGGAGGGGTTCCGACTATGGCTACACCTTC. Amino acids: CASSESGRGSDYGYTF.

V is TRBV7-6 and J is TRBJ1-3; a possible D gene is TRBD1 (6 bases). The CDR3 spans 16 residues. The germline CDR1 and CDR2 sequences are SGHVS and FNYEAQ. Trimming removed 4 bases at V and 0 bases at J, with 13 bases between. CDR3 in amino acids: CASSSKQGSSGNTIYF. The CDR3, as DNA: TGTGCCAGCAGCTCGAAGCAGGGGAGCTCTGGAAACACCATATATTTT.

CDR3 protein: CASSTDGARSNQPQHF. CDR3 sequence (DNA): TGTGCCAGCAGTACCGATGGGGCTCGGAGCAATCAGCCCCAGCATTTT. The J gene is TRBJ1-5, the V gene TRBV7-8; possibly TRBD1 for D (5 bases). The CDR3 covers 16 residues. Germline-derived CDR1 and CDR2 are SGHVS and FQNEAQ. Trimming removed 6 bases from V and 1 base from J, with 16 bases in between.

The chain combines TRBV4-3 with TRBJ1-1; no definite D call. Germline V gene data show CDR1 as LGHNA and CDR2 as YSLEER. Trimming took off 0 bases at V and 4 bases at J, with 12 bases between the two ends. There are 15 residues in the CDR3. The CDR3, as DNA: TGCGCCAGCAGCCAAGAACCAACGGGGAGCACTGAAGCTTTCTTT. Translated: CASSQEPTGSTEAFF.

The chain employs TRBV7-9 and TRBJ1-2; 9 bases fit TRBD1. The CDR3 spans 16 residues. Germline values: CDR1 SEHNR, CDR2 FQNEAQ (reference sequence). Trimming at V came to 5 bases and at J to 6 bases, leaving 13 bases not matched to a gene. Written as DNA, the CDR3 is TGTGCCAGCAGCCCAAAGGGGCGGGACAGGGACCATGGCTACACCTTC. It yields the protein CASSPKGRDRDHGYTF.

Here the CDR3 reads CASSPHRPDTQYF. For the CDR3, the DNA is TGTGCCAGCAGCCCCCACAGGCCAGATACGCAGTATTTT. The chain is built from TRBV7-3 and TRBJ2-3; TRBD1 is a possible D gene (5 bases). V gave up 5 bases and J gave up 4 bases, with 10 bases separating them. CDR3 length: 13 amino acids. CDR1 and CDR2 (germline): SGHTA, FQGTGA.

The CDR3 coding sequence is TGTGCCAGCATGCAGCGGGACAGGACCTATGGCTACACCTTC. Residues: CASMQRDRTYGYTF. This sequence joins TRBV2 and TRBJ1-2, with 8 bases that match TRBD1. The trim removed 7 bases at V and 4 bases at J, leaving 8 bases unmatched. This CDR3 spans 14 amino acids. Germline CDR1 is SNHLY and CDR2 is FYNNEI. Complete variable domain (other parts from reference TRBV2 and TRBJ1-2): EPEVTQTPSHQVTQMGQEVILRCVPISNHLYFYWYRQILGQKVEFLVSFYNNEISEKSEIFDDQFSVERPDGSNFTLKIRSTKLEDSAMYFCASMQRDRTYGYTFGSGTRLTVV.

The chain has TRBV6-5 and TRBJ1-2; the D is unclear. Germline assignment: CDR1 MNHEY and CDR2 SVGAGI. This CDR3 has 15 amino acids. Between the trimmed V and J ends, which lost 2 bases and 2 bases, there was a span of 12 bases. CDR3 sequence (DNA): TGTGCCAGCAGTTACCCACCCCCCGGCAACTATGGCTACACCTTC. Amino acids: CASSYPPPGNYGYTF.

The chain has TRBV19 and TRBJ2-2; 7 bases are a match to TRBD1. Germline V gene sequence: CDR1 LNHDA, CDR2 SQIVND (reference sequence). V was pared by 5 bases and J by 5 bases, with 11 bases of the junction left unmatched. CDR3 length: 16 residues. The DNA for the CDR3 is TGTGCCAGTAGTCCCTCGACAGGGATGTGGACCGGGGAGCTGTTTTTT. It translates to CASSPSTGMWTGELFF.

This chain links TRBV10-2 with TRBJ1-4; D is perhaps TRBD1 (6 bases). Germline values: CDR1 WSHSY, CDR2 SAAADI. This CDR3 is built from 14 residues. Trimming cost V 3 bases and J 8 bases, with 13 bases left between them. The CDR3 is CASSDLRTAEKLFF. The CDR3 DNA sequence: TGCGCCAGCAGTGACCTCAGGACAGCCGAAAAACTGTTTTTT.

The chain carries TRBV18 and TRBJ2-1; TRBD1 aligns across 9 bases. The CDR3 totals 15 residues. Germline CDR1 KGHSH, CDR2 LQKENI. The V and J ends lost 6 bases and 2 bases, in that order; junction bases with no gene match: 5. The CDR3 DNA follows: TGTGCCAGCTCGCGACAGGGGGAAACCTACAATGAGCAGTTCTTC. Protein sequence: CASSRQGETYNEQFF.

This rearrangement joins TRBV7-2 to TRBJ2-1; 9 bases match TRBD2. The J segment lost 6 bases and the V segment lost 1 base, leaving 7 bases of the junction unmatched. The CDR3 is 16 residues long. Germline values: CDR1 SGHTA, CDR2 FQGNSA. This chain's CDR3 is CASSLGGGGGSNEQFF. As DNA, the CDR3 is TGTGCCAGCAGCTTAGGCGGCGGGGGGGGATCCAATGAGCAGTTCTTC.

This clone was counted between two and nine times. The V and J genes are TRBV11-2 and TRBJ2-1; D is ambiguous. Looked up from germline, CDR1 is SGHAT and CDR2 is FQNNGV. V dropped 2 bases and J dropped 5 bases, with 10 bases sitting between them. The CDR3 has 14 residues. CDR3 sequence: CASSLNNGDNEQFF. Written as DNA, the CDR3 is TGTGCCAGCAGCTTAAATAACGGTGACAATGAGCAGTTCTTC.

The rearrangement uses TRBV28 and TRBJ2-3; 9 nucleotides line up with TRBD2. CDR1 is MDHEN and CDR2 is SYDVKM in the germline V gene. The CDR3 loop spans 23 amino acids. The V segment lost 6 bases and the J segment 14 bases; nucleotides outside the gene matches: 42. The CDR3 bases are TGTGCCAGCAGCACCCCGACAACCCCCAGGACTGAACAAGACTGGCGGGGGGGGATGACGGGGTATTTT. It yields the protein CASSTPTTPRTEQDWRGGMTGYF. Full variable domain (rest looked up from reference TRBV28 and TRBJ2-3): DVKVTQSSRYLVKRTGEKVFLECVQDMDHENMFWYRQDPGLGLRLIYFSYDVKMKEKGDIPEGYSVSREKKERFSLILESASTNQTSMYLCASSTPTTPRTEQDWRGGMTGYFGPGTRLTVL.

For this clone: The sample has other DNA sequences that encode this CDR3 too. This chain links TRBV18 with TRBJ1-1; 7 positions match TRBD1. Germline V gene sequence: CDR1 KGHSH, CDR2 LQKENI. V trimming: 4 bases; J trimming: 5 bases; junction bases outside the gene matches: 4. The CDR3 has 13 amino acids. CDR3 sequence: CASSLGGRTEAFF. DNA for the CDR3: TGTGCCAGCTCACTAGGGGGCAGGACTGAAGCTTTCTTT. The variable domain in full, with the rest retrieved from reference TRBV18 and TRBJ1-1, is NAGVMQNPRHLVRRRGQEARLRCSPMKGHSHVYWYRQLPEEGLKFMVYLQKENIIDESGMPKERFSAEFPKEGPSILRIQQVVRGDSAAYFCASSLGGRTEAFFGQGTRLTVV.

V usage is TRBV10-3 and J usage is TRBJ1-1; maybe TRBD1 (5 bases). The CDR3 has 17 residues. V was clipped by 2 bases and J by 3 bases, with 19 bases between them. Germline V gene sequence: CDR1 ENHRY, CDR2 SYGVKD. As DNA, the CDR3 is TGTGCCATCAGTGAGCTGATCGGGGGGGAGTTGGACACTGAAGCTTTCTTT. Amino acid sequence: CAISELIGGELDTEAFF.

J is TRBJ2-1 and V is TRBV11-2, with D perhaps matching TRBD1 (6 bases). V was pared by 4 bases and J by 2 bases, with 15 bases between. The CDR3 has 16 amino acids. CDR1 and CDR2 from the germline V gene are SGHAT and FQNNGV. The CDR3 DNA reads TGTGCCAGCAGCTCGCTAAGGGGGAGCACCTACAATGAGCAGTTCTTC. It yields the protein CASSSLRGSTYNEQFF.

DNA of the CDR3: TGTGCCAGCAGCAGATGCCGGGACCCCAGAAGGGTCACCGATGAGCAGTTCTTC. Its translation is CASSRCRDPRRVTDEQFF. This chain joins TRBV21-1 and TRBJ2-1. TRBV21-1 is designated a pseudogene. CDR3 length: 18 residues.

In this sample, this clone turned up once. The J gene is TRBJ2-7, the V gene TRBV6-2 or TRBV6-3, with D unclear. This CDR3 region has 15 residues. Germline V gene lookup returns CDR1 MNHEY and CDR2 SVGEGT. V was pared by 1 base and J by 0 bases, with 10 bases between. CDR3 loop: CASSYFVHTSYEQYF. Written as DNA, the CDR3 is TGTGCCAGCAGTTACTTTGTTCATACCTCCTACGAGCAGTACTTC.

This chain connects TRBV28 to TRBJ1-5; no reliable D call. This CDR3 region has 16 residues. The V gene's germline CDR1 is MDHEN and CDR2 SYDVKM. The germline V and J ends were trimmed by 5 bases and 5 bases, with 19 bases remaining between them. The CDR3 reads CASSPPLGRLYQPQHF. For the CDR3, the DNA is TGTGCCAGCAGTCCCCCTTTAGGCAGGCTTTATCAGCCCCAGCATTTT.

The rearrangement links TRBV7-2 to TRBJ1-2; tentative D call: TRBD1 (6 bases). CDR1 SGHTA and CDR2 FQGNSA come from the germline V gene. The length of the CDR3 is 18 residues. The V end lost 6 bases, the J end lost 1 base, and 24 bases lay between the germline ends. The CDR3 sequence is CASSYATGTLTFNYGYTF. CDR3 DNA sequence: TGTGCCAGCAGTTACGCTACCGGGACACTTACTTTTAACTATGGCTACACCTTC.

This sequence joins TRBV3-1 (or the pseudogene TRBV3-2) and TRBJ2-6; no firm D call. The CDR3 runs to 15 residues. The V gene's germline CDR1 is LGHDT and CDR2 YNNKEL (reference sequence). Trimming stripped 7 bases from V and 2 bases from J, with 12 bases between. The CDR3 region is CASKRSGTGANVLTF. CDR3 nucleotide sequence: TGTGCCAGCAAGAGGAGTGGTACTGGGGCCAACGTCCTGACTTTC.

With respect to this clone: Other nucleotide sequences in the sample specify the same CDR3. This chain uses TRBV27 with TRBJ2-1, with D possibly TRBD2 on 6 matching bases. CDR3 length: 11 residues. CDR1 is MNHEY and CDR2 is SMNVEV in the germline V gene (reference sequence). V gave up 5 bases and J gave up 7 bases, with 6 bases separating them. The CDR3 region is CASSRGNEQFF. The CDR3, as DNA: TGTGCCAGCAGTCGGGGGAATGAGCAGTTCTTC.